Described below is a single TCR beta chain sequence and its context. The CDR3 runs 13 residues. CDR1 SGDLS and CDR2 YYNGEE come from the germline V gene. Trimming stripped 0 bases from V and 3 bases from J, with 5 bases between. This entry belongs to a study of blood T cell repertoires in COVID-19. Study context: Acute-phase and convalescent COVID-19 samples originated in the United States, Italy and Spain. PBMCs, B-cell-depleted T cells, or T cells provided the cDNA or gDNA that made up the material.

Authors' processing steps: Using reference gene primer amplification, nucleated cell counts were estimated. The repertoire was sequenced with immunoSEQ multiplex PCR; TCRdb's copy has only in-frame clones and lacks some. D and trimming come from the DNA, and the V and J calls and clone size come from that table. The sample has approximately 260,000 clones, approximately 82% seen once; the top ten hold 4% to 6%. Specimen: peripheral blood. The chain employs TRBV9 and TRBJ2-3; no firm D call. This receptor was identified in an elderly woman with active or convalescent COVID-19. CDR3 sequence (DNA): TGTGCCAGCAGCGTAGCTCTTACAGATACGCAGTATTTT. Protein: CASSVALTDTQYF.